These 3 T cell receptor beta chains originate from one sample sequenced in a study of blood T cells in healthy people across ages. A second PCR, run for roughly 7 to 11 cycles, used a sample-barcoded 5' primer plus a J-beta primer mix. TCRdb passed the 5' RACE reads through MiXCR, listing each CDR3 protein once. The profile shows 800,000 to 950,000 distinct CDR3 sequences, 25% to 35% of them singletons. This sample was shared with a second study, whose subject was T cells of mothers and their children.

The sample comprised blood. The receptors derive from a woman aged 40 to 55 in good health.

This clonotype was observed many times. J is TRBJ2-7 and V is TRBV2, with TRBD2 as a possible D gene (5 bases). The CDR3 sequence is 13 residues long. V lost 8 bases, J lost 0 bases, and 11 bases lay in between. Germline V lookup: CDR1 SNHLY, CDR2 FYNNEI. The CDR3 sequence: CASDSSLSYEQYF. In DNA, the CDR3 is TGTGCCAGCGATTCTAGCCTCTCCTACGAGCAGTACTTC.

CDR3 residues: CASSSSIPGLKQFF. The DNA of the CDR3 is TGTGCCAGCAGTTCCTCCATCCCAGGGCTCAAGCAGTTCTTC. The chain recombines TRBV28 with TRBJ2-1; TRBD1 might be the D (5 bases). V was shortened by 4 bases and J by 11 bases, with 18 bases between the two germline ends. The CDR3 is 14 amino acids. The germline V gene encodes CDR1 MDHEN and CDR2 SYDVKM. Together with reference TRBV28 and TRBJ2-1, the CDR3 gives the full variable domain: DVKVTQSSRYLVKRTGEKVFLECVQDMDHENMFWYRQDPGLGLRLIYFSYDVKMKEKGDIPEGYSVSREKKERFSLILESASTNQTSMYLCASSSSIPGLKQFFGPGTRLTVL.

There are a few counts of this clonotype. This chain joins TRBV6-2 or TRBV6-3 and TRBJ1-1, with D hard to call. The germline V gene encodes CDR1 MNHEY and CDR2 SVGEGT. V was cut by 7 bases and J by 3 bases, with 15 bases left in between. CDR3 length: 14 residues. The CDR3 loop is CASTQGPVYTEAFF. In DNA, the CDR3 is TGTGCCAGCACCCAAGGTCCGGTTTACACTGAAGCTTTCTTT.